These 12 T cell receptor beta chains share one sample of origin, sequenced in a study of early T cells in non-severe SARS-CoV-2 infection. TCRdb fed the 5' RACE reads into MiXCR, producing one record per CDR3 protein. The table records tens of thousands of distinct CDR3 sequences, around 6% of them present only once. The specimen was whole blood. These receptors all come from an adult who was a healthcare worker with PCR-confirmed SARS-CoV-2 infection or an uninfected control (not recorded which).

This clonotype has ten or more counts. CDR3 amino acids: CASSPEQGITDTQYF. The CDR3 DNA is TGTGCCAGCAGCCCGGAGCAGGGGATCACAGATACGCAGTATTTT. The chain joins TRBV27 to TRBJ2-3; D might be TRBD1 (6 bases). The CDR3 extends over 15 amino acids. The germline gives CDR1 MNHEY, CDR2 SMNVEV (reference sequence). V was cut by 6 bases and J by 2 bases, with 15 bases left in between.

This clonotype occurred many times. The genes are TRBV5-1 and TRBJ1-4, with D maybe TRBD1 (6 bases). V was shortened by 1 base and J by 8 bases, with 12 bases between the two germline ends. This CDR3 region has 14 residues. Germline V gene lookup returns CDR1 SGHRS and CDR2 YFSETQ. CDR3 protein: CASSLTGTEEKLFF. Here the CDR3 DNA reads TGCGCCAGCAGCTTGACAGGGACGGAAGAAAAACTGTTTTTT.

This clonotype has more than one count but fewer than ten. This chain joins TRBV6-5 and TRBJ2-3; 7 bases align to TRBD2. The CDR3 totals 15 residues. In germline, CDR1 is MNHEY, CDR2 SVGAGI. The J segment lost 0 bases and the V segment lost 6 bases, leaving 6 bases of the junction unmatched. The CDR3 DNA is TGTGCCAGCAGACGCAGCGGGAAAAGCACAGATACGCAGTATTTT. Translation: CASRRSGKSTDTQYF.

This clonotype has at least ten counts. The rearrangement links TRBV27 to TRBJ1-5, with a tentative D call TRBD1 (5 bases). In germline, CDR1 is MNHEY, CDR2 SMNVEV (reference sequence). The CDR3 has 14 residues. The ends were cut back, 5 bases at V and 8 bases at J, with 16 bases in the middle. DNA of the CDR3: TGTGCCAGCAGTCCCCGGGGACCTGCGGAGCCCCAGCATTTT. Translating gives CASSPRGPAEPQHF.

The V and J genes are TRBV29-1 and TRBJ2-5; unclear D gene. Germline assignment: CDR1 SQVTM and CDR2 ANQGSEA. Trimming took off 2 bases at V and 5 bases at J, with 3 bases between the two ends. The CDR3 contains 10 residues. CDR3 nucleotide sequence: TGCAGCGTTGAACGGGAGACCCAGTACTTC. Protein product: CSVERETQYF. Complete variable domain (other parts from reference TRBV29-1 and TRBJ2-5): SAVISQKPSRDICQRGTSLTIQCQVDSQVTMMFWYRQQPGQSLTLIATANQGSEATYESGFVIDKFPISRPNLTFSTLTVSNMSPEDSSIYLCSVERETQYFGPGTRLLVL.

This clonotype was detected ten times or more. CDR3 in DNA: TGCAGTGCCCCAACACTAGCTGCGACCTACAATGAGCAGTTCTTC. Its protein is CSAPTLAATYNEQFF. The chain couples TRBV20-1 to TRBJ2-1; TRBD2 is a possible D gene (6 bases). The CDR3 is made up of 15 amino acids. Germline V gene sequence: CDR1 DFQATT, CDR2 SNEGSKA (reference sequence). Trimming cost V 6 bases and J 2 bases, with 17 bases left between them.

This clonotype is judged medium-sized (0.01 to 0.1%). The rearrangement links TRBV13 to TRBJ1-6; D not resolved. Germline lookup yields CDR1 PRHDT and CDR2 FYEKMQ (reference sequence). The CDR3 sequence is 15 residues long. The ends were cut back, 6 bases at V and 0 bases at J, with 9 bases in the middle. CDR3 nucleotides: TGTGCCAGCAGGGTTAAGGGCTCCTATAATTCACCCCTCCACTTT. This encodes CASRVKGSYNSPLHF.

This clonotype was recorded at least ten times. The J gene is TRBJ1-1, the V gene TRBV19, with D possibly being TRBD1 (6 bases). The CDR3 length is 12 residues. CDR1 and CDR2 (germline): LNHDA, SQIVND (reference sequence). Trimming stripped 8 bases from V and 0 bases from J, with 7 bases between. The CDR3 protein is CASQGLNTEAFF. CDR3 coding DNA: TGTGCCAGTCAGGGGTTGAACACTGAAGCTTTCTTT.

This clonotype was observed a handful of times. The gene calls are TRBV20-1 and TRBJ2-1; D is possibly TRBD1 (5 bases). Trimming cost V 1 base and J 0 bases, with 13 bases left between them. Looked up from germline, CDR1 is DFQATT and CDR2 is SNEGSKA (reference sequence). This CDR3 has 16 amino acids. In DNA, the CDR3 is TGCAGTGCTAGAGTGCAGACAGCCAGCTCCTACAATGAGCAGTTCTTC. Amino acids: CSARVQTASSYNEQFF.

This clonotype was observed a few times. This sequence joins TRBV7-9 and TRBJ1-4, with D uncertain. The V end lost 3 bases, the J end lost 7 bases, and 15 bases lay between the germline ends. CDR3 size: 15 residues. Germline V gene sequence: CDR1 SEHNR, CDR2 FQNEAQ (reference sequence). CDR3 sequence: CASSLSDLNGEKLFF. The CDR3 bases are TGTGCCAGCAGCTTGTCCGACTTAAACGGTGAAAAACTGTTTTTT.

This clonotype has only a few counts. The V and J genes are TRBV28 and TRBJ1-4; maybe TRBD1 (5 bases). The CDR3 length is 15 residues. With 7 bases removed from V and 8 bases from J, the gap between germline ends came to 20 bases. Germline loops: CDR1 MDHEN, CDR2 SYDVKM. Here the CDR3 DNA reads TGTGCCAGCAACGAACCGGGACGTGGGAGAGAAAAACTGTTTTTT. Translating gives CASNEPGRGREKLFF. Based on the CDR3 plus reference TRBV28 and TRBJ1-4, the full variable domain is DVKVTQSSRYLVKRTGEKVFLECVQDMDHENMFWYRQDPGLGLRLIYFSYDVKMKEKGDIPEGYSVSREKKERFSLILESASTNQTSMYLCASNEPGRGREKLFFGSGTQLSVL.

This clonotype was counted many times. The rearrangement uses TRBV2 and TRBJ1-5; possible D gene TRBD1, 5 bases. The CDR3 totals 13 residues. V lost 4 bases and J lost 5, with 9 bases in between. Germline CDR1 and CDR2: SNHLY and FYNNEI. The CDR3 loop reads CASSGDGYQPQHF. In DNA, the CDR3 is TGTGCCAGCAGTGGGGACGGCTATCAGCCCCAGCATTTT.